One sample yielded the 24 T cell receptor beta chains listed below, sequenced in a study of T-cell memory formation after mild COVID-19. TCRdb called the 5' RACE reads again in MiXCR, with one record for every CDR3 protein. The table lists around 510,000 distinct CDR3 sequences, about a fifth of them singletons. Material: PBMCs or a T cell subset sorted from them (not recorded which). Source of these receptors: an adult woman who had mild COVID-19 (a few samples of this study predate the infection). Cell type and time point are not known.

This clonotype was detected only a few times. V usage is TRBV5-6 and J usage is TRBJ2-1; TRBD2 matches 7 bases. The CDR3 consists of 15 residues. Trimming took 2 bases from V and 0 from J; bases not matched to a gene: 2. The V gene's germline CDR1 is SGHDT and CDR2 YYEEEE. The CDR3 DNA is TGTGCCAGCAGCTTCGGGAGGAACTCCTACAATGAGCAGTTCTTC. It specifies CASSFGRNSYNEQFF. The full variable domain, with the rest looked up from reference TRBV5-6 and TRBJ2-1, is DAGVTQSPTHLIKTRGQQVTLRCSPKSGHDTVSWYQQALGQGPQFIFQYYEEEERQRGNFPDRFSGHQFPNYSSELNVNALLLGDSALYLCASSFGRNSYNEQFFGPGTRLTVL.

In its sample, this clonotype was seen a few times. The chain is built from TRBV6-5 and TRBJ2-1; 9 bases line up with TRBD2. V lost 3 bases to trimming and J lost 5 bases; unmatched junction nucleotides: 5. The CDR3 sequence is 15 residues long. CDR1 and CDR2 (germline): MNHEY, SVGAGI. The CDR3, as DNA: TGTGCCAGCAGTTATGGACTAGCGACCAACAATGAGCAGTTCTTC. This codes for CASSYGLATNNEQFF.

This clonotype came up a few times. This sequence joins TRBV12-3 or TRBV12-4 and TRBJ2-1; no clear D gene. The length of the CDR3 is 12 residues. The V and J ends lost 7 bases and 1 base respectively, with 5 bases between them. In DNA, the CDR3 is TGTGCCAGCACTGAGTCCTACAATGAGCAGTTCTTC. It translates to CASTESYNEQFF.

This chain links TRBV29-1 with TRBJ1-4; D ambiguous. Germline V gives CDR1 SQVTM, CDR2 ANQGSEA. The CDR3 is 11 residues long. The V end lost 0 bases, the J end lost 14 bases, and 10 bases lay between the germline ends. The CDR3: CSVEETSSLFF. The CDR3 nucleotides are TGCAGCGTTGAAGAAACTTCCTCTCTGTTTTTT. Supplemented by reference TRBV29-1 and TRBJ1-4, the full variable domain reads SAVISQKPSRDICQRGTSLTIQCQVDSQVTMMFWYRQQPGQSLTLIATANQGSEATYESGFVIDKFPISRPNLTFSTLTVSNMSPEDSSIYLCSVEETSSLFFGSGTQLSVL.

The rearrangement links TRBV11-3 to TRBJ2-7, with TRBD2 matching 11 bases. The CDR3 is made up of 15 amino acids. With 4 bases clipped from V and 2 bases from J, the junction kept 4 bases outside the gene matches. The germline CDR1 and CDR2 sequences are SGHNT and YENEEA. Written as DNA, the CDR3 is TGTGCCAGCAGCTCCCCGACTAGCGGGACCTACGAGCAGTACTTC. Residues: CASSSPTSGTYEQYF.

This clonotype has only a few counts. The chain employs TRBV6-2 or TRBV6-3 and TRBJ1-6; D gene uncertain. The germline V gene encodes CDR1 MNHEY and CDR2 SVGEGT. CDR3 length: 15 amino acids. Trimming removed 4 bases at V and 0 bases at J, with 7 bases between. The CDR3 region has the DNA TGTGCCAGCAGTTGGACGGACTCCTATAATTCACCCCTCCACTTT. As protein: CASSWTDSYNSPLHF.

This clonotype was picked up a small number of times. This chain uses TRBV19 with TRBJ2-7, with D perhaps matching TRBD1 (5 bases). Germline V gene lookup returns CDR1 LNHDA and CDR2 SQIVND (reference sequence). CDR3 length: 14 residues. V was trimmed by 6 bases and J by 4 bases, leaving 16 bases between them. This CDR3 is CASSLSDRLYEQYF. In DNA form, the CDR3 reads TGTGCCAGTAGCCTCTCCGACAGACTTTACGAGCAGTACTTC.

This clonotype showed up many times. The rearrangement uses TRBV7-2 and TRBJ1-1; D not resolved. Germline loops: CDR1 SGHTA, CDR2 FQGNSA. This CDR3 is built from 14 residues. With 4 bases removed from V and 1 base from J, the gap between germline ends came to 10 bases. The CDR3 loop reads CASSSRTENTEAFF. As DNA, the CDR3 is TGTGCCAGCAGCTCCCGGACGGAGAACACTGAAGCTTTCTTT.

This clonotype was seen a handful of times. The CDR3 spells CASSLEAGFFEKLFF. The CDR3 nucleotides are TGCGCCAGCAGCTTGGAGGCAGGATTTTTTGAAAAACTGTTTTTT. This sequence joins TRBV5-1 and TRBJ1-4; D is uncertain. V lost 0 bases to trimming and J lost 7 bases, with 13 bases between them. Germline CDR1 and CDR2: SGHRS and YFSETQ. CDR3 size: 15 residues. The full variable domain, completed using reference TRBV5-1 and TRBJ1-4, is KAGVTQTPRYLIKTRGQQVTLSCSPISGHRSVSWYQQTPGQGLQFLFEYFSETQRNKGNFPGRFSGRQFSNSRSEMNVSTLELGDSALYLCASSLEAGFFEKLFFGSGTQLSVL.

This clonotype appeared a few times. The V and J genes are TRBV20-1 and TRBJ2-5, with 8 nucleotides matching TRBD2. Unmatched junction bases numbered 9, after V lost 0 bases and J lost 3 bases. The CDR3 length is 16 residues. Germline values: CDR1 DFQATT, CDR2 SNEGSKA (reference sequence). CDR3 nucleotides: TGCAGTGCTAGAGAGGAGACGGGTAGCGGGAAAGAGACCCAGTACTTC. Its translation: CSAREETGSGKETQYF.

The rearrangement joins TRBV15 to TRBJ2-7, with D maybe TRBD1 (6 bases). V gave up 3 bases and J gave up 5 bases, with 14 bases separating them. Germline V gene data show CDR1 as LNHNV and CDR2 as YYDKDF (reference sequence). The CDR3 has 14 residues. The CDR3: CATSRRQVGNEQYF. For the CDR3, the DNA is TGTGCCACCAGCAGGCGACAGGTTGGGAACGAGCAGTACTTC.

The chain is built from TRBV19 and TRBJ1-3, with D tentatively TRBD1 (5 bases). Germline V gene sequence: CDR1 LNHDA, CDR2 SQIVND (reference sequence). The V end lost 4 bases, the J end lost 3 bases, and 10 bases lay between the germline ends. CDR3 length: 14 amino acids. The chain's CDR3 is CASSTGGGGNTIYF. The CDR3 nucleotides are TGTGCCAGTAGTACGGGGGGTGGTGGAAACACCATATATTTT. The full variable domain, completed using reference TRBV19 and TRBJ1-3, is DGGITQSPKYLFRKEGQNVTLSCEQNLNHDAMYWYRQDPGQGLRLIYYSQIVNDFQKGDIAEGYSVSREKKESFPLTVTSAQKNPTAFYLCASSTGGGGNTIYFGEGSWLTVV.

The rearrangement links TRBV18 to TRBJ2-5; 7 bases are shared with TRBD1. Trimming at V came to 6 bases and at J to 4 bases, leaving 5 bases not matched to a gene. CDR1 is KGHSH and CDR2 is LQKENI in the germline V gene. This CDR3 contains 13 residues. The CDR3 loop is CASSPRGSETQYF. The CDR3 bases are TGTGCCAGCTCTCCCAGGGGGTCAGAGACCCAGTACTTC.

This clonotype has just a few counts. The rearrangement joins TRBV29-1 to TRBJ2-3; TRBD1 might be the D (7 bases). V was shortened by 4 bases and J by 5 bases, with 16 bases between the two germline ends. Looked up from germline, CDR1 is SQVTM and CDR2 is ANQGSEA. The CDR3 consists of 14 residues. DNA of the CDR3: TGCAGCGTTGCCCCAGGGGGGCCTCGAGATACGCAGTATTTT. Translated: CSVAPGGPRDTQYF.

The genes are TRBV3-1 and TRBJ2-5; D not certain. Per germline, CDR1 LGHDT and CDR2 YNNKEL (reference sequence). The V end lost 1 base, the J end lost 5 bases, and 14 bases lay between the germline ends. There are 15 residues in the CDR3. CDR3: CASSQGPRLTETQYF. The CDR3 DNA reads TGTGCCAGCAGCCAAGGCCCACGACTGACGGAGACCCAGTACTTC.

The chain links TRBV25-1 to TRBJ1-3, with a weak D call TRBD1 (5 bases). The CDR3 has 12 residues. V dropped 7 bases and J dropped 2 bases, with 6 bases sitting between them. Germline V gene lookup returns CDR1 MGHDK and CDR2 SYGVNS. The CDR3: CASTGAGNTIYF. CDR3 DNA: TGTGCCAGCACGGGGGCTGGAAACACCATATATTTT.

This chain links TRBV5-1 with TRBJ2-2; D is tentatively TRBD1 or TRBD2 (6 bases each). CDR1 and CDR2 from the germline V gene are SGHRS and YFSETQ. V lost 4 bases, J lost 7 bases, and 23 bases lay in between. This CDR3 has 17 amino acids. The CDR3: CASSSGQVWGAGGELFF. The CDR3 region has the DNA TGCGCCAGCAGCAGCGGACAAGTGTGGGGGGCTGGCGGGGAGCTGTTTTTT.

This clonotype has just a few counts. The chain is built from TRBV7-9 and TRBJ2-7; the D is unclear. From germline, CDR1 is SEHNR and CDR2 FQNEAQ (reference sequence). This CDR3 is 12 amino acids long. V was pared by 8 bases and J by 2 bases, with 10 bases between. This CDR3 is CASGNQPYEQYF. CDR3 DNA: TGTGCCAGCGGGAATCAGCCCTACGAGCAGTACTTC.

The table lists this clonotype with a few counts. V is TRBV27 and J is TRBJ1-1; D perhaps matches TRBD1 (5 bases). Trimming took 6 bases from V and 1 from J, leaving 9 bases between them. Germline V CDR1 and CDR2: MNHEY, SMNVEV (reference sequence). CDR3 length: 13 amino acids. The CDR3 spells CASRDIANTEAFF. The CDR3 nucleotides are TGTGCCAGCAGGGACATTGCGAACACTGAAGCTTTCTTT.

The chain uses TRBV4-3 and TRBJ2-5, with TRBD1 as a possible D gene (5 bases). Germline V gene sequence: CDR1 LGHNA, CDR2 YSLEER. This CDR3 comprises 15 residues. V was cut by 0 bases and J by 4 bases, with 12 bases left in between. The CDR3 nucleotides are TGCGCCAGCAGCCAAGATCCTGGCAGGGCAGAGACCCAGTACTTC. Its protein product is CASSQDPGRAETQYF.

The V and J genes are TRBV4-3 and TRBJ2-3; D not resolved. Germline CDR1 and CDR2: LGHNA and YSLEER. The CDR3 covers 18 residues. Deletions cut 3 bases from V and 0 bases from J, with 19 bases between. CDR3 sequence reads: CASSQTPGLGLSTDTQYF. The CDR3 DNA sequence: TGCGCCAGCAGCCAGACGCCGGGCCTCGGATTGAGCACAGATACGCAGTATTTT.

This clonotype was found a few times. This sequence joins TRBV24-1 and TRBJ2-1; D is ambiguous. The CDR3 covers 13 residues. The germline CDR1 and CDR2 sequences are KGHDR and SFDVKD. Trimming shortened V by 8 bases and J by 4 bases, and 11 bases separated the two germline ends. DNA for the CDR3: TGTGCCACCAACCAGGACCCATACAATGAGCAGTTCTTC. This encodes CATNQDPYNEQFF.

This clonotype was found a few times. V gene TRBV5-1 combines with J gene TRBJ1-3; D is uncertain. CDR1 is SGHRS, CDR2 YFSETQ, per germline. The CDR3 spans 13 residues. The V end lost 4 bases, the J end lost 5 bases, and 10 bases lay between the germline ends. The chain's CDR3 is CASSADGRNTIYF. As DNA, the CDR3 is TGCGCCAGCAGCGCGGACGGAAGAAACACCATATATTTT.

This clonotype was detected a few times. This chain links TRBV5-4 with TRBJ2-3, with D possibly TRBD2 on 6 matching bases. Trimming left V 3 bases short and J 5 bases short, with 13 bases between. The CDR3 contains 14 residues. CDR1 is SGHNT, CDR2 YYREEE, per germline (reference sequence). CDR3 loop: CASSSGGPEDTQYF. In DNA, the CDR3 is TGTGCCAGCAGCTCCGGAGGGCCGGAAGATACGCAGTATTTT.